The text below deals with one T cell receptor beta chain. Its antigen remains unidentified. These data are taken from a study of T-cell reconstitution after alpha-beta-depleted transplantation in children. Unique molecular identifiers featured in how the TCRbeta library was prepared. TCRdb reanalysed the PCR reads using MiXCR and keeps one entry per CDR3 protein. The sample includes 280,000 or so distinct CDR3 sequences, more than 9% of them seen just once. V lost 5 bases, J lost 3 bases, and 6 bases stayed unmatched. The CDR3 sequence is 15 residues long. Germline V gene data show CDR1 as MGHDK and CDR2 as SYGVNS. Broader study findings: About two months after transplant, alpha-beta T cells reportedly came from several hundred expanded graft clones. By one year post-transplant, T-cell counts and diversity largely arose from T cells that were newly produced.

The chain carries TRBV25-1 and TRBJ1-5, with 8 positions matching TRBD1. The starting material was peripheral blood, obtained 180 days after TCRalphabeta/CD19-depleted stem cell transplant. The clonotype was recovered from a male patient between 2 and 10 years old who had a stem cell transplant for chronic granulomatous disease, so the T cells may come from the graft donor. DNA for the CDR3: TGTGCCAGCAGTCGGGGGACAGGCTACAATCAGCCCCAGCATTTT. The encoded protein is CASSRGTGYNQPQHF.